Presented here are 9 T cell receptor beta chains from one specimen sequenced in a study of OX40 agonist ivuxolimab in advanced cancers. Some clones are missing from TCRdb's copy, which holds only in-frame ones; the method was immunoSEQ multiplex PCR. The sample includes tens of thousands of clones, over 75% of them seen just once. Here the sequenced sample was CD4+ or CD8+ T cells sorted from blood, taken in a trial of the OX40 agonist ivuxolimab. The source of these receptors is an adult with an advanced solid tumor such as melanoma, head and neck, liver or kidney cancer.

This clone was seen just once. The rearrangement uses TRBV5-4 and TRBJ1-1; D gene uncertain. With 4 bases removed from V and 2 bases from J, the gap between germline ends came to 15 bases. The germline CDR1 and CDR2 sequences are SGHNT and YYREEE (reference sequence). The CDR3 runs to 15 residues. The CDR3 bases are TGTGCCAGCAGCCCGGACTACCGCGCAAACACTGAAGCTTTCTTT. It yields the protein CASSPDYRANTEAFF.

This clone has only a few counts. The V gene is TRBV7-2, the J gene TRBJ1-3; TRBD1 aligns across 7 bases. The CDR3 consists of 15 residues. CDR1 is SGHTA, CDR2 FQGNSA, per germline. The V segment lost 2 bases and the J segment 0 bases; nucleotides outside the gene matches: 1. The CDR3 region has the DNA TGTGCCAGCAGCTTAAGGGACAGCTCTGGAAACACCATATATTTT. This encodes CASSLRDSSGNTIYF.

The chain employs TRBV5-4 and TRBJ1-2, with D unclear. The CDR3 has 12 amino acids. Germline lookup yields CDR1 SGHNT and CDR2 YYREEE (reference sequence). V lost 4 bases and J 4 bases, leaving 8 bases between the germline ends. The CDR3 DNA reads as TGTGCCAGCAGCACTCAAAGCTATGGCTACACCTTC. It yields the protein CASSTQSYGYTF.

This clone was observed a handful of times. This sample also contains other DNA sequences that code for the same CDR3. The chain has TRBV2 and TRBJ2-7; TRBD1 aligns across 8 bases. Trimming cost V 6 bases and J 2 bases; bases outside gene matches: 3. From germline, CDR1 is SNHLY and CDR2 FYNNEI. The CDR3 covers 13 residues. CDR3 in amino acids: CASRGTGTYEQYV. For the CDR3, the DNA is TGTGCCAGCAGGGGGACAGGTACCTACGAGCAGTACGTC.

DNA of the CDR3: TGTGCCATCAGCCTACAGGGTAGTGGAAACACCATATATTTT. Protein sequence: CAISLQGSGNTIYF. The V call is TRBV10-3, the J call TRBJ1-3, with a possible D match to TRBD1 (6 bases). Trimming shortened V by 6 bases and J by 3 bases, and 12 bases separated the two germline ends. Germline V gives CDR1 ENHRY, CDR2 SYGVKD. CDR3 length: 14 residues.

The chain links TRBV30 to TRBJ2-2; D remains unclear. This CDR3 spans 13 amino acids. Germline CDR1 GTSNPN, CDR2 SVGIG (reference sequence). Trimming stripped 4 bases from V and 2 bases from J, with 8 bases between. The CDR3 sequence: CAWTPENTGELFF. The CDR3, as DNA: TGTGCCTGGACCCCCGAAAACACCGGGGAGCTGTTTTTT. Together with reference TRBV30 and TRBJ2-2, the CDR3 gives the full variable domain: SQTIHQWPATLVQPVGSPLSLECTVEGTSNPNLYWYRQAAGRGLQLLFYSVGIGQISSEVPQNLSASRPQDRQFILSSKKLLLSDSGFYLCAWTPENTGELFFGEGSRLTVL.

The chain recombines TRBV5-1 with TRBJ2-7, with 7 bases aligning to TRBD1. The V gene's germline CDR1 is SGHRS and CDR2 YFSETQ. The CDR3 is 14 amino acids. The V segment lost 1 base and the J segment 3 bases; nucleotides outside the gene matches: 4. The CDR3, as DNA: TGCGCCAGCAGCTTGTACCGGGACAGCTACGAGCAGTACTTC. It translates to CASSLYRDSYEQYF.

The chain combines TRBV2 with TRBJ1-5; D call uncertain. Germline CDR1 is SNHLY and CDR2 is FYNNEI. V was cut by 6 bases and J by 4 bases, with 10 bases left in between. This CDR3 is built from 13 residues. Here the CDR3 DNA reads TGTGCCAGCAGCGACACCACAAATCAGCCCCAGCATTTT. Its translation: CASSDTTNQPQHF.

V and J are TRBV7-9 and TRBJ2-2; 10 bases line up with TRBD1. In germline, CDR1 is SEHNR, CDR2 FQNEAQ (reference sequence). The CDR3 extends over 17 amino acids. Trimming removed 4 bases from V and 4 bases from J; junction bases left unmatched: 9. CDR3 sequence reads: CASSSKLTGGGTGELFF. The CDR3, as DNA: TGTGCCAGCAGCTCCAAACTGACAGGGGGCGGCACCGGGGAGCTGTTTTTT. Drawing the rest from reference TRBV7-9 and TRBJ2-2, the complete variable domain is DTGVSQNPRHKITKRGQNVTFRCDPISEHNRLYWYRQTLGQGPEFLTYFQNEAQLEKSRLLSDRFSAERPKGSFSTLEIQRTEQGDSAMYLCASSSKLTGGGTGELFFGEGSRLTVL.